A selection of T cell receptor beta chains follows, all from one sample in a study of blood T cells in healthy people across ages. TCRdb processed the 5' RACE reads anew with MiXCR; each CDR3 protein has one entry. The data contain 920,000 or so distinct CDR3 sequences, around 43% of them singletons. The specimen sequenced was blood. The receptor source for this set is a woman aged 55-69 years in good health. CDR3s include the opening cysteine and the closing phenylalanine or tryptophan. Each record gives: clone size, J gene, V gene, D gene, CDR3 protein, CDR3 DNA. The D gene is left open where the match is weak. Not all rows give a size; the values are once, few, many and, for expanded clones, a class.

clone_size: -
j_call: TRBJ2-3
v_call: TRBV6-5
d_call: TRBD2
cdr3_aa: CASSDAGGADTQYF
cdr3_nt: TGTGCCAGCAGCGACGCGGGGGGAGCAGATACGCAGTATTTT

clone_size: -
j_call: TRBJ1-6
v_call: TRBV27
d_call: TRBD1
cdr3_aa: CASSSGQGARSPLHF
cdr3_nt: TGTGCCAGCAGTTCCGGACAGGGGGCGCGATCACCCCTCCACTTT

clone_size: -
j_call: TRBJ2-2
v_call: TRBV28
d_call: TRBD2
cdr3_aa: CASSFGGEYGELFF
cdr3_nt: TGTGCCAGCAGTTTTGGGGGGGAGTACGGGGAGCTGTTTTTT

clone_size: -
j_call: TRBJ2-1
v_call: TRBV12-3/TRBV12-4
d_call: TRBD1
cdr3_aa: CASSKQGFRDNEQFF
cdr3_nt: TGTGCCAGCAGTAAACAGGGGTTTAGGGACAATGAGCAGTTCTTC

clone_size: -
j_call: TRBJ2-5
v_call: TRBV10-3
d_call: TRBD2
cdr3_aa: CAIRAEGLGLAETQYF
cdr3_nt: TGTGCCATCAGGGCGGAGGGCCTAGGACTAGCGGAGACCCAGTACTTC

clone_size: -
j_call: TRBJ2-4
v_call: TRBV5-1
d_call: TRBD1
cdr3_aa: CASSLRLGQAGTKNIQYF
cdr3_nt: TGCGCCAGCAGCTTGAGGTTGGGACAGGCGGGGACCAAAAACATTCAGTACTTC

clone_size: few
j_call: TRBJ2-3
v_call: TRBV7-3
d_call: -
cdr3_aa: CASSPRAKGDTQYF
cdr3_nt: TGTGCCAGCAGCCCACGGGCCAAGGGAGATACGCAGTATTTT

clone_size: -
j_call: TRBJ2-5
v_call: TRBV7-8
d_call: TRBD2
cdr3_aa: CASSLAGTSGETQYF
cdr3_nt: TGTGCCAGCAGCTTAGCGGGGACTAGTGGCGAGACCCAGTACTTC

clone_size: once
j_call: TRBJ2-2
v_call: TRBV9
d_call: TRBD1
cdr3_aa: CASSQGTTGELFF
cdr3_nt: TGTGCCAGCTCACAGGGGACCACCGGGGAGCTGTTTTTT

clone_size: once
j_call: TRBJ2-1
v_call: TRBV29-1
d_call: -
cdr3_aa: CSVDGDKHSYNEQFF
cdr3_nt: TGCAGCGTTGATGGGGACAAGCACTCCTACAATGAGCAGTTCTTC

clone_size: -
j_call: TRBJ2-7
v_call: TRBV28
d_call: TRBD2
cdr3_aa: CASVGLAVSYEQYF
cdr3_nt: TGTGCCAGCGTGGGACTAGCGGTCTCCTACGAGCAGTACTTC

clone_size: -
j_call: TRBJ2-5
v_call: TRBV12-3/TRBV12-4
d_call: TRBD2
cdr3_aa: CASSFPQGTSGRTTQYF
cdr3_nt: TGTGCCAGCAGTTTCCCGCAAGGGACTAGCGGGAGGACCACCCAGTACTTC

clone_size: -
j_call: TRBJ2-7
v_call: TRBV3-1
d_call: TRBD2
cdr3_aa: CASSQDPGSGNYEQYF
cdr3_nt: TGTGCCAGCAGCCAAGACCCCGGTAGCGGGAACTACGAGCAGTACTTC

clone_size: -
j_call: TRBJ2-1
v_call: TRBV4-3
d_call: -
cdr3_aa: CASSRTSLGEQFF
cdr3_nt: TGCGCCAGCAGCCGTACTTCCCTCGGTGAGCAGTTCTTC

clone_size: -
j_call: TRBJ1-2
v_call: TRBV27
d_call: -
cdr3_aa: CASSPQGVDYGYTF
cdr3_nt: TGTGCCAGCAGTCCGCAGGGAGTTGACTATGGCTACACCTTC

clone_size: -
j_call: TRBJ1-6
v_call: TRBV6-2/TRBV6-3
d_call: -
cdr3_aa: CASSYSTGNSPLHF
cdr3_nt: TGTGCCAGCAGTTACTCGACGGGTAATTCACCCCTCCACTTT

clone_size: -
j_call: TRBJ2-1
v_call: TRBV24-1
d_call: TRBD1
cdr3_aa: CATSDLEGQKSSYNEQFF
cdr3_nt: TGTGCCACCAGTGATTTGGAGGGACAGAAGAGCTCCTACAATGAGCAGTTCTTC

clone_size: -
j_call: TRBJ2-1
v_call: TRBV7-9
d_call: -
cdr3_aa: CASRGSASGEQFF
cdr3_nt: TGTGCCAGCAGGGGCAGTGCGTCCGGTGAGCAGTTCTTC

clone_size: few
j_call: TRBJ2-1
v_call: TRBV3-1
d_call: -
cdr3_aa: CASSPKFGLGNNAAEFF
cdr3_nt: -

clone_size: -
j_call: TRBJ1-2
v_call: TRBV7-2
d_call: TRBD1
cdr3_aa: CASSYQDRGNYGYTF
cdr3_nt: TGTGCCAGCAGCTATCAGGACAGGGGCAATTATGGCTACACCTTC

clone_size: -
j_call: TRBJ2-3
v_call: TRBV11-2
d_call: TRBD2
cdr3_aa: CASSALLAGGPATQYF
cdr3_nt: TGTGCCAGCAGCGCCCTGCTAGCGGGAGGGCCAGCTACGCAGTATTTT

clone_size: -
j_call: TRBJ2-1
v_call: TRBV5-1
d_call: TRBD1
cdr3_aa: CASSPSSGQGYNEQFF
cdr3_nt: TGCGCCAGCAGCCCGTCCAGCGGACAGGGCTACAATGAGCAGTTCTTC

clone_size: -
j_call: TRBJ2-2
v_call: TRBV28
d_call: -
cdr3_aa: CASTSGQSGELFF
cdr3_nt: TGTGCCAGCACCTCGGGGCAATCCGGGGAGCTGTTTTTT

clone_size: -
j_call: TRBJ2-3
v_call: TRBV7-9
d_call: TRBD2
cdr3_aa: CASRPPSGRRSTDTQYF
cdr3_nt: TGTGCCAGCAGACCTCCTAGCGGGAGGCGGAGCACAGATACGCAGTATTTT

clone_size: -
j_call: TRBJ2-1
v_call: TRBV7-6
d_call: TRBD2
cdr3_aa: CASSPRLAGNEQFF
cdr3_nt: TGTGCCAGCAGCCCAAGACTAGCGGGCAATGAGCAGTTCTTC

clone_size: -
j_call: TRBJ2-3
v_call: TRBV9
d_call: -
cdr3_aa: CASSMLGTDTQYF
cdr3_nt: TGTGCCAGCAGCATGCTGGGCACAGATACGCAGTATTTT

clone_size: few
j_call: TRBJ2-6
v_call: TRBV2
d_call: -
cdr3_aa: CASSVRAGISGANVLTF
cdr3_nt: TGTGCCAGCAGTGTCAGGGCTGGCATTTCTGGGGCCAACGTCCTGACTTTC

clone_size: few
j_call: TRBJ2-7
v_call: TRBV5-1
d_call: TRBD2
cdr3_aa: CASSEAGSGTHEQYF
cdr3_nt: TGCGCCAGCAGCGAAGCGGGTAGCGGGACTCACGAGCAGTACTTC

clone_size: -
j_call: TRBJ2-5
v_call: TRBV29-1
d_call: -
cdr3_aa: CSVPARVFLRQETQYF
cdr3_nt: TGCAGCGTTCCCGCCAGGGTGTTTTTACGGCAAGAGACCCAGTACTTC

clone_size: few
j_call: TRBJ1-2
v_call: TRBV25-1
d_call: TRBD1
cdr3_aa: CASRNSGQGYGYTF
cdr3_nt: TGTGCCAGCCGAAACTCCGGACAGGGATATGGCTACACCTTC

clone_size: few
j_call: TRBJ2-5
v_call: TRBV7-6
d_call: -
cdr3_aa: CASSLYAGSGQETQYF
cdr3_nt: TGTGCCAGCAGCTTATATGCCGGGAGCGGTCAAGAGACCCAGTACTTC

clone_size: -
j_call: TRBJ1-2
v_call: TRBV20-1
d_call: -
cdr3_aa: CSARDSSNYGYTF
cdr3_nt: TGCAGTGCTAGAGACAGTTCTAACTATGGCTACACCTTC

clone_size: -
j_call: TRBJ2-6
v_call: TRBV29-1
d_call: -
cdr3_aa: CSVLSGANVLTF
cdr3_nt: TGCAGCGTTCTCAGTGGGGCCAACGTCCTGACTTTC

clone_size: few
j_call: TRBJ2-7
v_call: TRBV2
d_call: -
cdr3_aa: CASREIYEQYF
cdr3_nt: TGTGCCAGCAGAGAAATCTACGAGCAGTACTTC

clone_size: -
j_call: TRBJ2-2
v_call: TRBV4-1
d_call: -
cdr3_aa: CASSRSGASTGELFF
cdr3_nt: TGCGCCAGCAGTAGGTCGGGGGCGAGCACCGGGGAGCTGTTTTTT

clone_size: -
j_call: TRBJ2-1
v_call: TRBV6-5
d_call: TRBD1
cdr3_aa: CASSTAGTGGGNEQFF
cdr3_nt: TGTGCCAGCAGTACCGCCGGGACAGGGGGTGGAAATGAGCAGTTCTTC

clone_size: few
j_call: TRBJ2-4
v_call: TRBV4-2
d_call: TRBD2
cdr3_aa: CASSQDPGTSGRVAKNIQYF
cdr3_nt: TGTGCCAGCAGCCAAGACCCCGGGACTAGCGGGAGAGTGGCCAAAAACATTCAGTACTTC

clone_size: -
j_call: TRBJ2-7
v_call: TRBV29-1
d_call: TRBD2
cdr3_aa: CSVMVGRDEQYF
cdr3_nt: TGCAGCGTTATGGTCGGGAGGGACGAGCAGTACTTC

clone_size: -
j_call: TRBJ2-5
v_call: TRBV2
d_call: -
cdr3_aa: CASTAGQIYQETQYF
cdr3_nt: TGTGCCAGCACCGCGGGACAGATCTACCAAGAGACCCAGTACTTC

clone_size: -
j_call: TRBJ2-1
v_call: TRBV6-2/TRBV6-3
d_call: -
cdr3_aa: CASTHTRVTGNEQFF
cdr3_nt: TGTGCCAGCACCCATACGCGGGTAACGGGTAATGAGCAGTTCTTC

clone_size: -
j_call: TRBJ1-1
v_call: TRBV6-5
d_call: TRBD1
cdr3_aa: CASALDRGQGTEAFF
cdr3_nt: TGTGCCAGTGCTCTAGACAGGGGGCAGGGCACTGAAGCTTTCTTT

clone_size: -
j_call: TRBJ2-1
v_call: TRBV5-1
d_call: -
cdr3_aa: CASSGGQNNEQFF
cdr3_nt: TGCGCCAGCAGCGGAGGGCAGAACAATGAGCAGTTCTTC

clone_size: once
j_call: TRBJ1-6
v_call: TRBV27
d_call: -
cdr3_aa: CASSLDRDRYSPLHF
cdr3_nt: TGCGCCAGCAGTTTAGATCGGGACCGCTATTCACCCCTCCACTTT

clone_size: -
j_call: TRBJ2-1
v_call: TRBV20-1
d_call: -
cdr3_aa: CSARGRGWRQFF
cdr3_nt: TGCAGTGCTAGAGGGCGGGGCTGGCGGCAGTTCTTC

clone_size: -
j_call: TRBJ2-5
v_call: TRBV3-1
d_call: TRBD2
cdr3_aa: CASSQSNRLAGGKETQYF
cdr3_nt: TGTGCCAGCAGCCAGAGCAACCGACTAGCGGGAGGGAAAGAGACCCAGTACTTC

clone_size: few
j_call: TRBJ2-1
v_call: TRBV7-3
d_call: TRBD1
cdr3_aa: CASSLGQGRRFF
cdr3_nt: TGTGCCAGCAGCTTAGGACAGGGACGACGGTTCTTC

clone_size: once
j_call: TRBJ2-7
v_call: TRBV6-1
d_call: -
cdr3_aa: CASTLAGNHEQYF
cdr3_nt: TGTGCCAGCACTCTCGCAGGGAACCACGAGCAGTACTTC

clone_size: -
j_call: TRBJ2-1
v_call: TRBV27
d_call: -
cdr3_aa: CASSPAYESGQFF
cdr3_nt: TGTGCCAGCTCACCAGCCTATGAGTCGGGGCAGTTCTTC

clone_size: few
j_call: TRBJ2-3
v_call: TRBV4-2
d_call: TRBD2
cdr3_aa: CASSQVASGSPTDTQYF
cdr3_nt: TGTGCCAGCAGCCAAGTAGCTAGCGGGAGCCCCACAGATACGCAGTATTTT

clone_size: once
j_call: TRBJ2-7
v_call: TRBV28
d_call: TRBD1
cdr3_aa: CASRPGTGLWAQYF
cdr3_nt: TGCGCCAGCAGACCCGGGACAGGGCTCTGGGCCCAGTACTTC